The rows below give T cell receptor beta chains drawn from one sample of a study of cytomegalovirus exposure and HLA in healthy donors. Here immunoSEQ multiplex PCR was the method, and the copy in TCRdb shows in-frame clones only, minus some. This sample's table reports approximately 72,000 clones. Specimen: PBMCs. These receptor sequences come from a woman aged 35 to 49 in good health and CMV-seropositive. The CDR3 runs from the conserved cysteine through the conserved F or W. D genes are given only for firm matches.

>TRBD1|TRBJ1-5|TRBV7-2
TGTGCCAGCAGCCTGGACAGGGGAGATCAGCCCCAGCATTTT
CASSLDRGDQPQHF
>TRBD2|TRBJ2-7|TRBV6-1
TGTGCCAGCAGTGACGGGACTAGCGGTTTCTCCTACGAGCAGTACTTC
CASSDGTSGFSYEQYF
>NA|TRBJ2-7|TRBV5-1
TGCGCCAGCAGCTATTCGACATCCTACGAGCAGTACTTC
CASSYSTSYEQYF
>NA|TRBJ1-1|TRBV18
TGTGCCAGCTCAGCGACAGAGAACACTGAAGCTTTCTTT
CASSATENTEAFF
>TRBD1|TRBJ1-6|TRBV5-1
TGCGCCAGCAGCCGGGACAGGGGATATTCACCCCTCCACTTT
CASSRDRGYSPLHF
>TRBD1|TRBJ2-7|TRBV5-6
TGTGCCAGCGGGCCGAGCACCGGGACAGTTTACCACGAGCAGTACTTC
CASGPSTGTVYHEQYF
>NA|TRBJ2-5|TRBV5-1
TGCGCCAGCAGCTTGGGAGACACCAGTGGCGGGGAGACCCAGTACTTC
CASSLGDTSGGETQYF
>TRBD1|TRBJ2-7|TRBV14
TGTGCCAGCAGTTCCCAGGGGGCCTACGAGCAGTACTTC
CASSSQGAYEQYF
>NA|TRBJ2-2|TRBV28
TGTGCCAGCAGCCCGAGCACCGGGGAGCTGTTTTTT
CASSPSTGELFF
>NA|TRBJ2-5|TRBV18
TGTGCCAGCTGCGGAACCGAACAAGAGACCCAGTACTTC
CASCGTEQETQYF
>TRBD1|TRBJ2-5|TRBV19
TGTGCCAGTAGTCATACAGGGGCCCAAGAGACCCAGTACTTC
CASSHTGAQETQYF
>TRBD1|TRBJ2-5|TRBV2
TGTGCCAGCAGTGAAGCGGGCAGGGGGCAAGAGACCCAGTACTTC
CASSEAGRGQETQYF
>TRBD1|TRBJ1-4|TRBV5-4
TGTGCCAGCAGCGCGCCGGGACAGGGGAATGAAAAACTGTTTTTT
CASSAPGQGNEKLFF
>NA|TRBJ1-2|TRBV10-3
TGTGCCATCTCTTCTTCGACAACTGGCTACACCTTC
CAISSSTTGYTF
>NA|TRBJ2-2|TRBV5-1
TGCGCCAGCAGCTTGGGTTTCCGGGTTGCCGGGGAGCTGTTTTTT
CASSLGFRVAGELFF
>NA|TRBJ1-2|TRBV7-8
TGTGCCAGCAGCTTAGGAGCGACCGAGAACTATGGCTACACCTTC
CASSLGATENYGYTF
>TRBD2|TRBJ2-5|TRBV4-2
TGTGCCAGCAGCCGCGGACTAGCGGCAGAGGCCCAGTACTTC
CASSRGLAAEAQYF
>NA|TRBJ2-5|TRBV10-3
TGTGCCATCAGTGGGACAGCGTATCAAGAGACCCAGTACTTC
CAISGTAYQETQYF
>TRBD1|TRBJ1-2|TRBV7-6
TGTGCCAGCAGCCCACCGGGACAGCGCTACACCTTC
CASSPPGQRYTF
>TRBD2|TRBJ2-2|TRBV27
TGTGCCAGCAGGACTAGCGGGATCGCCGGGGAGCTGTTTTTT
CASRTSGIAGELFF
>TRBD1|TRBJ1-6|TRBV5-1
TGCGCCAGCAGCTTAATTTGGGGACAGGGAGGATCACCCCTCCACTTT
CASSLIWGQGGSPLHF
>NA|TRBJ1-5|TRBV2
TGTGCCAGCAGTGTGGAGAGGGGCAATCAGCCCCAGCATTTT
CASSVERGNQPQHF
>TRBD1|TRBJ1-3|TRBV6-1
TGTGCCAGCAGTGCGACAGGGGACGGAAACACCATATATTTT
CASSATGDGNTIYF
>TRBD2|TRBJ2-2|TRBV9
TGTGCCAGCAGCAATCTCGGGGGGGCCGGGGAGCTGTTTTTT
CASSNLGGAGELFF